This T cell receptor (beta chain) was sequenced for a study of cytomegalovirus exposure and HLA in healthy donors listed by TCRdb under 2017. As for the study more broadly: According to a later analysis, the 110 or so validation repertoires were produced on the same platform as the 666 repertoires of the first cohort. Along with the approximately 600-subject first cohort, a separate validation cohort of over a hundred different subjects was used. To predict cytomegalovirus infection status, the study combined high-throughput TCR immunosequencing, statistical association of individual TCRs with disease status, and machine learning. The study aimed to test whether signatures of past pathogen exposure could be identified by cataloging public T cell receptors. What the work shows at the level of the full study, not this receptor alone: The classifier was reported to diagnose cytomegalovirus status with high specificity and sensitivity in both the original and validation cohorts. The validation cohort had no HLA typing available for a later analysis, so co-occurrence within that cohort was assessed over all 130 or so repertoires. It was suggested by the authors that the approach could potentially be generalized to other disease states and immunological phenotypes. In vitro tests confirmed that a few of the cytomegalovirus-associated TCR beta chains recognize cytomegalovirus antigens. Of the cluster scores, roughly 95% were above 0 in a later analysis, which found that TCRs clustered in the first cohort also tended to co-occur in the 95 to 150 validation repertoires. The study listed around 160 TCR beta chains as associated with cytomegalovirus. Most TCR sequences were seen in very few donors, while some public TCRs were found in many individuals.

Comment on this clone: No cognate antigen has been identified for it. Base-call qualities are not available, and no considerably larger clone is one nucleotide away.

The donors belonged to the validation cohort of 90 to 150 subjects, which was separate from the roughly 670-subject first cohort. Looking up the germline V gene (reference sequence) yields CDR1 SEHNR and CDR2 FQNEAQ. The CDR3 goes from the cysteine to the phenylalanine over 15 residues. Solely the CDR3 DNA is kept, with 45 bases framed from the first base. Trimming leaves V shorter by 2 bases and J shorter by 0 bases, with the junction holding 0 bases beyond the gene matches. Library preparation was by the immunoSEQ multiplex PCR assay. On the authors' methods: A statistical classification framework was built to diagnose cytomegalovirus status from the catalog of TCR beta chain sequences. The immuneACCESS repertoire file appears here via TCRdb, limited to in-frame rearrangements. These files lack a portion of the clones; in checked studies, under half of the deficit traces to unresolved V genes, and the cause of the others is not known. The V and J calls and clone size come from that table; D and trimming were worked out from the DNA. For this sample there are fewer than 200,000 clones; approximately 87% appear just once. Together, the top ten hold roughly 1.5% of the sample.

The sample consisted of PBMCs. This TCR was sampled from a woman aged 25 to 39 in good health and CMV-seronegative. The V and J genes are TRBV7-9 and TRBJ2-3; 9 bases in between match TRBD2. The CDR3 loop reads CASSLLAGSTDTQYF. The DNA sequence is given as TGTGCCAGCAGCTTACTAGCGGGAAGCACAGATACGCAGTATTTT.